The 14 T cell receptor beta chains reported below all come from one sample, sequenced in a study of blood T cell repertoires in COVID-19. Here immunoSEQ multiplex PCR was the method, and the copy in TCRdb shows in-frame clones only, minus some. There are over 150,000 clones in the sample; roughly 86% occur only once, and about 3.9% lies in the top ten. Material for sequencing was peripheral blood. The receptors come from a woman aged 60 to 75 who had recovered from COVID-19.

The V and J genes are TRBV28 and TRBJ2-5; D might be TRBD2 (5 bases). The V end was cut by 3 bases, the J end by 3 bases, with 8 bases between. CDR1 and CDR2 (germline): MDHEN, SYDVKM. The CDR3 length is 13 residues. CDR3 sequence (DNA): TGTGCCAGCAGTTTGACCGGGAAAGAGACCCAGTACTTC. The encoded protein is CASSLTGKETQYF.

The chain joins TRBV24-1 to TRBJ2-1, with D perhaps TRBD2 (7 bases). The V and J ends lost 5 bases and 3 bases respectively, with 16 bases between them. Germline V gives CDR1 KGHDR, CDR2 SFDVKD. CDR3 length equals 16 residues. The CDR3 coding sequence is TGTGCCACCAGTGGACCCGAGAGGGGGGGCTACAATGAGCAGTTCTTC. Protein sequence: CATSGPERGGYNEQFF.

The chain carries TRBV5-1 and TRBJ2-7, with TRBD1 matching 7 bases. The CDR3 has 14 residues. The germline CDR1 and CDR2 sequences are SGHRS and YFSETQ. V trimming: 3 bases; J trimming: 2 bases; junction bases outside the gene matches: 5. The CDR3 DNA reads as TGCGCCAGCAGCTCGACAGGGAACACCTACGAGCAGTACTTC. It encodes CASSSTGNTYEQYF.

The chain uses TRBV7-9 and TRBJ2-1, with TRBD2 matching 9 bases. After removal of 5 bases from V and 1 base from J, the junction contained 12 bases not matched to a gene. CDR3 length: 18 residues. Germline CDR1 is SEHNR and CDR2 is FQNEAQ (reference sequence). CDR3 in DNA: TGTGCCAGCAGCCCTACTCGCGGGGGGGCCAGGTCCTACAATGAGCAGTTCTTC. It translates to CASSPTRGGARSYNEQFF.

DNA for the CDR3: TGTGCCAGCAGTCACCTCGGAGAGGACAGGGTCCCCTACGAGCAGTACTTC. This sequence encodes CASSHLGEDRVPYEQYF. This rearrangement joins TRBV6-2 or TRBV6-3 to TRBJ2-7; TRBD1 agrees at 8 bases. The CDR3 loop spans 17 amino acids. Germline values: CDR1 MNHEY, CDR2 SVGEGT. The trim removed 5 bases at V and 2 bases at J, leaving 14 bases unmatched.

The rearrangement links TRBV19 to TRBJ2-7; D perhaps matches TRBD2 (6 bases). Trimming cost V 7 bases and J 6 bases, with 19 bases left between them. This CDR3 is 14 amino acids long. Per germline, CDR1 LNHDA and CDR2 SQIVND (reference sequence). The DNA for the CDR3 is TGTGCCAGTACCCTAGGCGGGGCAGGCGGCGAGCAGTACTTC. This sequence encodes CASTLGGAGGEQYF.

The chain employs TRBV20-1 and TRBJ2-7, with D hard to call. V lost 3 bases and J lost 2, with 8 bases in between. This CDR3 has 12 amino acids. Germline CDR1 reads DFQATT; CDR2 reads SNEGSKA (reference sequence). The DNA for the CDR3 is TGCAGTGCTAGTGCCCAGACCTACGAGCAGTACTTC. This codes for CSASAQTYEQYF.

This clone was seen a single time. This chain uses TRBV5-1 with TRBJ1-2; 8 nucleotides line up with TRBD1. Germline CDR1 SGHRS, CDR2 YFSETQ. V gave up 0 bases and J gave up 5 bases; unmatched junction bases: 6. The CDR3 has 15 residues. As DNA, the CDR3 is TGCGCCAGCAGCTTGGACCCGACAGGGGAATATGGCTACACCTTC. This codes for CASSLDPTGEYGYTF.

The genes are TRBV10-3 and TRBJ2-1; TRBD1 matches 8 bases. The CDR3 sequence is 14 residues long. The V and J ends lost 3 bases and 8 bases, in that order; junction bases with no gene match: 6. Germline loops: CDR1 ENHRY, CDR2 SYGVKD. The CDR3 spells CAISEGQGQDEQFF. The CDR3 bases are TGTGCCATCAGTGAAGGACAGGGACAAGATGAGCAGTTCTTC.

This clone turned up a few times. The chain couples TRBV4-3 to TRBJ2-3; D not certain. Germline V lookup: CDR1 LGHNA, CDR2 YSLEER. V lost 2 bases, J lost 7 bases, and 7 bases lay in between. The CDR3 spans 12 residues. CDR3 sequence (DNA): TGCGCCAGCAGCCAAAACAGTTATACGCAGTATTTT. Protein: CASSQNSYTQYF.

The chain's CDR3 is CASSISGGASYGYTF. DNA for the CDR3: TGTGCCAGTAGTATATCTGGAGGGGCCAGCTATGGCTACACCTTC. The chain is built from TRBV19 and TRBJ1-2, with a tentative D call TRBD1 (5 bases). From germline, CDR1 is LNHDA and CDR2 SQIVND (reference sequence). Trimming shortened V by 2 bases and J by 4 bases, and 14 bases separated the two germline ends. The CDR3 totals 15 residues.

This clone was recorded once. For the CDR3, the DNA is TGTGCCAGCTCACCCACTAGGGAAGAGACCCAGTACTTC. Protein product: CASSPTREETQYF. V usage is TRBV18 and J usage is TRBJ2-5, with D perhaps TRBD2 (5 bases). CDR1 and CDR2 (germline): KGHSH, LQKENI. The CDR3 contains 13 residues. Trimming pared 3 bases from V and 3 bases from J, leaving 8 bases between.

J is TRBJ2-3 and V is TRBV7-3, with 9 bases aligning to TRBD2. The CDR3 extends over 13 amino acids. CDR1 is SGHTA, CDR2 FQGTGA, per germline. The junction had 3 bases not matched to a gene; V was cut back by 0 bases and J by 11 bases. The CDR3, as DNA: TGTGCCAGCAGCTTAACAACAGCGGGGGGGCAGTATTTT. It is translated as CASSLTTAGGQYF.

The genes are TRBV7-8 and TRBJ2-7, with D uncertain. The CDR3 length is 12 residues. V was shortened by 1 base and J by 4 bases, with 5 bases between the two germline ends. CDR1 and CDR2 from the germline V gene are SGHVS and FQNEAQ. CDR3 amino acids: CASSLDEYEQYF. CDR3 nucleotide sequence: TGTGCCAGCAGCTTAGATGAGTACGAGCAGTACTTC.